Included here is one T cell receptor beta chain sequence, with context. Its antigen remains unknown. The V gene's germline CDR1 is LNHDA and CDR2 SQIVND (reference sequence). The CDR3 extends over 15 amino acids. Trimming left V 5 bases short and J 4 bases short, with 16 bases between. These data belong to a study of T cell repertoires in cytomegalovirus infection. MiXCR, run by TCRdb on the reads, gives a single entry per CDR3 protein. The repertoire holds 450,000 to 550,000 distinct CDR3 sequences, with approximately 46% as singletons. This chain links TRBV19 with TRBJ2-3, with TRBD2 as a possible D gene (6 bases). The TCR sequence derives from a human donor in good health (CMV status not recorded). Some clones in this sample may be carry-over from other donors' samples. The sample in question was cultured PBMCs, obtained from culture after CMV antigen stimulation. The CDR3, as DNA: TGTGCCAGTAGTCCGACTAGTAACCACGCAGATACGCAGTATTTT. This codes for CASSPTSNHADTQYF.